One and the same sample provided the 14 T cell receptor beta chains below, sequenced in a study of spatial heterogeneity in lung cancer. Each CDR3 protein is one row after TCRdb ran MiXCR on the 5' RACE reads. The sample includes tens of thousands of distinct CDR3 sequences, approximately 7.5% seen only once; the top ten take about a tenth. Time point meaning: blood at routine non-recurrence follow-up after resection. The input for sequencing was PBMCs, taken at follow-up. Receptor source: a male donor with early-stage non-small cell lung cancer.

This clonotype was recorded many times. The J gene is TRBJ1-2, the V gene TRBV7-3, with TRBD1 as a possible D gene (5 bases). CDR3 length: 15 residues. In germline, CDR1 is SGHTA, CDR2 FQGTGA. V lost 5 bases and J 2 bases, leaving 15 bases between the germline ends. CDR3 DNA sequence: TGTGCCAGCAGCCCAGGGACCACCAAGAACTATGGCTACACCTTC. It codes for CASSPGTTKNYGYTF.

Ten or more counts support this clonotype. V gene TRBV29-1 combines with J gene TRBJ2-2; no firm D call. CDR1 is SQVTM and CDR2 is ANQGSEA in the germline V gene. Trimming stripped 0 bases from V and 7 bases from J, with 9 bases between. The CDR3 extends over 13 amino acids. CDR3 residues: CSVEDRQHGELFF. The DNA for the CDR3 is TGCAGCGTTGAAGATCGTCAGCACGGGGAGCTGTTTTTT.

This clonotype was seen just once. This sequence joins TRBV28 and TRBJ1-5; tentatively, D is TRBD1 (6 bases). Per germline, CDR1 MDHEN and CDR2 SYDVKM. The CDR3 extends over 14 amino acids. V was cut by 3 bases and J by 7 bases, with 13 bases left in between. This chain's CDR3 is CASSLSGARQPQHF. CDR3 nucleotide sequence: TGTGCCAGCAGTTTGTCAGGGGCTCGGCAGCCCCAGCATTTT.

The V and J genes are TRBV5-1 and TRBJ2-7; possibly TRBD1 for D (5 bases). Trimming removed 4 bases at V and 7 bases at J, with 12 bases between. Germline CDR1 SGHRS, CDR2 YFSETQ. The CDR3 consists of 12 residues. Here the CDR3 DNA reads TGCGCCAGCAGCCTGTCCCAGGGTGAGCAGTACTTC. Protein product: CASSLSQGEQYF.

This clonotype was counted at least ten times. The chain has TRBV11-2 and TRBJ2-1, with 11 positions matching TRBD2. This CDR3 has 18 amino acids. Germline CDR1 SGHAT, CDR2 FQNNGV. The V and J ends lost 2 bases and 7 bases, in that order; junction bases with no gene match: 13. The CDR3 nucleotides read TGTGCCAGCAGCTTAAGGGCCCCCACTAGCGGGGGCGGGAATGAGCAGTTCTTC. This codes for CASSLRAPTSGGGNEQFF.

This clonotype occurred many times. The chain carries TRBV19 and TRBJ1-5; D not certain. CDR1 is LNHDA and CDR2 is SQIVND in the germline V gene (reference sequence). Trimming shortened V by 1 base and J by 7 bases, and 8 bases separated the two germline ends. The CDR3 consists of 13 residues. CDR3 region: CASSIAMEQPQHF. CDR3 bases: TGTGCCAGTAGTATAGCCATGGAACAGCCCCAGCATTTT.

In this sample, this clonotype turned up many times. V gene TRBV19 combines with J gene TRBJ2-1, with D possibly matching TRBD1 (6 bases). The CDR3 length is 13 residues. CDR1 and CDR2 (germline): LNHDA, SQIVND (reference sequence). V dropped 4 bases and J dropped 7 bases, with 11 bases sitting between them. The CDR3 spells CASSTTGLNEQFF. The CDR3 bases are TGTGCCAGTAGTACCACAGGGTTAAATGAGCAGTTCTTC. Combining the CDR3 with reference TRBV19 and TRBJ2-1 gives the whole variable domain DGGITQSPKYLFRKEGQNVTLSCEQNLNHDAMYWYRQDPGQGLRLIYYSQIVNDFQKGDIAEGYSVSREKKESFPLTVTSAQKNPTAFYLCASSTTGLNEQFFGPGTRLTVL.

This clonotype was seen repeatedly, ten times or more. V usage is TRBV7-6 and J usage is TRBJ2-5; 10 bases map to TRBD2. The CDR3 spans 15 residues. Per germline, CDR1 SGHVS and CDR2 FNYEAQ. With 5 bases clipped from V and 6 bases from J, the junction kept 9 bases outside the gene matches. DNA of the CDR3: TGTGCCAGCAGCCTCCGAGCGGGGGGGCGGAAGACCCAGTACTTC. Encoded protein: CASSLRAGGRKTQYF.

Many counts were recorded for this clonotype. The chain is built from TRBV2 and TRBJ1-6, with D maybe TRBD1 (6 bases). The V gene's germline CDR1 is SNHLY and CDR2 FYNNEI. The V gene lost 5 bases and the J gene lost 5 bases, with 16 bases spanning the gap. The CDR3 is 16 residues long. The CDR3 reads CASSQRGEVDNSPLHF. CDR3 nucleotide sequence: TGTGCCAGCAGTCAAAGGGGGGAAGTGGATAATTCACCCCTCCACTTT.

The table lists this clonotype with many counts. The chain links TRBV6-2 or TRBV6-3 to TRBJ2-5; the match to TRBD2 covers 9 bases. The CDR3 covers 20 residues. Germline V gives CDR1 MNHEY, CDR2 SVGEGT. The V and J ends lost 2 bases and 5 bases, in that order; junction bases with no gene match: 21. Written as DNA, the CDR3 is TGTGCCAGCAGTTACCGTCAGGAATTCTGGGTAGCGGGGGCGGTGGAGACCCAGTACTTC. It codes for CASSYRQEFWVAGAVETQYF.

The chain has TRBV5-5 and TRBJ1-6; no clear D gene. CDR3 length equals 12 residues. With 1 base removed from V and 14 bases from J, the gap between germline ends came to 10 bases. Germline lookup yields CDR1 SGHKS and CDR2 YYEKEE (reference sequence). CDR3 protein: CASSLSVAALHF. The CDR3 bases are TGTGCCAGCAGCTTGTCGGTCGCGGCCCTCCACTTT.

This clonotype has a count of ten or more. The chain joins TRBV11-2 to TRBJ1-1; the D gene is possibly TRBD1 (5 bases). Germline-derived CDR1 and CDR2 are SGHAT and FQNNGV. Trimming stripped 2 bases from V and 4 bases from J, with 11 bases between. CDR3 length equals 14 residues. The CDR3 coding sequence is TGTGCCAGCAGCTTATATTCAGGGACCACTGAAGCTTTCTTT. The encoded protein is CASSLYSGTTEAFF.

This clonotype was observed many times. The genes are TRBV7-2 and TRBJ2-5, with D hard to call. The CDR3 loop spans 16 amino acids. V was cut by 1 base and J by 5 bases, with 17 bases left in between. Germline values: CDR1 SGHTA, CDR2 FQGNSA. CDR3 loop: CASSLVLDGRTETQYF. CDR3 in DNA: TGTGCCAGCAGCTTAGTTTTGGACGGACGCACGGAGACCCAGTACTTC.

This clonotype occurred many times. This chain joins TRBV9 and TRBJ2-1; 8 nucleotides match TRBD2. The CDR3 loop spans 17 amino acids. Looked up from germline, CDR1 is SGDLS and CDR2 is YYNGEE. J gave up 4 bases and V 4 bases, and 13 bases lay outside the gene matches. The CDR3 loop reads CASSHPSGGGTYNEQFF. The CDR3 nucleotides read TGTGCCAGCAGCCACCCATCGGGGGGGGGCACTTACAATGAGCAGTTCTTC.